The present T cell receptor (beta chain) was sequenced within a study of regulatory T cells. Findings and limits, study-wide: In CD3G-deficient patients, conventional CD4+ T cells were enriched for hydrophobic CDR3 residues at positions 6 and 7. Patient repertoires had restricted TRB V-J pairs and skewed V and J usage, most in Tregs.

Amplification used 52 TRBV primers and 13 TRBJ primers. Produced via immunoSEQ multiplex PCR; TCRdb's table is partial and in-frame only. The sample has about 28,000 clones; under 95% are singletons. By frequency in the sample, this clone is medium-sized. What it binds is unknown. Patients aged 2 to 39 years had fewer naive and more memory CD4+ and CD8+ T cells. Sequenced: conventional CD4+ T cells sorted from blood. This clonotype originated in a person between 18 and 35 years old with CD3G deficiency.

The CDR3 loop reads CASSTGGDQFF. CDR3 in DNA: TGTGCCAGCTCCACGGGCGGAGATCAGTTCTTC. The genes are TRBV7-9 and TRBJ2-1; the D is unclear. CDR1 and CDR2 from the germline V gene are SEHNR and FQNEAQ (reference sequence). V was cut by 8 bases and J by 13 bases, with 15 bases left in between. The CDR3 consists of 11 residues.